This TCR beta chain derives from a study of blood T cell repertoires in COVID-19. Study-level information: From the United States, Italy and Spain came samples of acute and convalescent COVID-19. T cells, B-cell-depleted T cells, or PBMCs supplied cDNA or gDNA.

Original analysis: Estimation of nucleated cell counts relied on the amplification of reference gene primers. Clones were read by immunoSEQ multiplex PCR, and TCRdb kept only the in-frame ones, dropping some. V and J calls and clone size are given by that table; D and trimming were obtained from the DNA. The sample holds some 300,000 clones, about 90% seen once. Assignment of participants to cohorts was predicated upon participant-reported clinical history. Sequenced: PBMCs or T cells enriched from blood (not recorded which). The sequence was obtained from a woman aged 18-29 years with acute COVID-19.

This CDR3 reads CASSLSGSIAGELFF. As DNA, the CDR3 is TGTGCCAGCAGCTTAAGTGGGAGTATCGCCGGGGAGCTGTTTTTT. The gene calls are TRBV7-6 and TRBJ2-2, with D perhaps matching TRBD2 (5 bases). CDR1 is SGHVS and CDR2 is FNYEAQ in the germline V gene. The CDR3 sequence is 15 residues long. Trimming took 2 bases from V and 6 from J, leaving 13 bases between them.